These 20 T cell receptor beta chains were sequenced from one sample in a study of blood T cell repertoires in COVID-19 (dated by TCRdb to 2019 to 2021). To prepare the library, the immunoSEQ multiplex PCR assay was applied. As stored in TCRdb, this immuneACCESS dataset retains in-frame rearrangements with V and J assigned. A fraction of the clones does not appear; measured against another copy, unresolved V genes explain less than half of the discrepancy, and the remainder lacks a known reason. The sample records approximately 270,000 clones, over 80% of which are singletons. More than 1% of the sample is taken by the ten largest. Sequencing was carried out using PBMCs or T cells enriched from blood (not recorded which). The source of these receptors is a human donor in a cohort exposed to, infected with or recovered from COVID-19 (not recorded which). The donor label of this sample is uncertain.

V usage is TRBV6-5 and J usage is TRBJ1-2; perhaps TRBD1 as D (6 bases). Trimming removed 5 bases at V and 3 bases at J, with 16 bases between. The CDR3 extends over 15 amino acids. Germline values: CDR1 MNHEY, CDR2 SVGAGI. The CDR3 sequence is CASSPSTGGDYGYTF. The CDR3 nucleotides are TGTGCCAGCAGTCCTAGTACGGGGGGCGACTATGGCTACACCTTC.

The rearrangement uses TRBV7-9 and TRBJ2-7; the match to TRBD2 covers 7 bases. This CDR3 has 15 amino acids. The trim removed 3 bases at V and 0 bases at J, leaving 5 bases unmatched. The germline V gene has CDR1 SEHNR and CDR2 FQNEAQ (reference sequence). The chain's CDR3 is CASSFFTGGSYEQYF. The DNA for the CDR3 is TGTGCCAGCAGCTTTTTTACGGGGGGCTCCTACGAGCAGTACTTC. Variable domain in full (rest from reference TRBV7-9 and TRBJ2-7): DTGVSQNPRHKITKRGQNVTFRCDPISEHNRLYWYRQTLGQGPEFLTYFQNEAQLEKSRLLSDRFSAERPKGSFSTLEIQRTEQGDSAMYLCASSFFTGGSYEQYFGPGTRLTVT.

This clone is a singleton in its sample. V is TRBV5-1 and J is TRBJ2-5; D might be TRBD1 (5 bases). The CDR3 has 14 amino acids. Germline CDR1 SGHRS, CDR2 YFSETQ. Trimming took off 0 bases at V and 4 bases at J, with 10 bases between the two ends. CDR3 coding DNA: TGCGCCAGCAGCTTGGGCCAGGGAATAGAGACCCAGTACTTC. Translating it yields CASSLGQGIETQYF.

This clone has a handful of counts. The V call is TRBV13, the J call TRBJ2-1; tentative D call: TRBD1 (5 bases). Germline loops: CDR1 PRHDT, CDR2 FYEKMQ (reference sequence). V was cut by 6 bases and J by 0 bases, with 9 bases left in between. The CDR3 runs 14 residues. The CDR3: CASRPDSSYNEQFF. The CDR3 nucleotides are TGTGCCAGCAGACCTGACAGCTCCTACAATGAGCAGTTCTTC. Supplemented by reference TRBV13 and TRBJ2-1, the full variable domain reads AAGVIQSPRHLIKEKRETATLKCYPIPRHDTVYWYQQGPGQDPQFLISFYEKMQSDKGSIPDRFSAQQFSDYHSELNMSSLELGDSALYFCASRPDSSYNEQFFGPGTRLTVL.

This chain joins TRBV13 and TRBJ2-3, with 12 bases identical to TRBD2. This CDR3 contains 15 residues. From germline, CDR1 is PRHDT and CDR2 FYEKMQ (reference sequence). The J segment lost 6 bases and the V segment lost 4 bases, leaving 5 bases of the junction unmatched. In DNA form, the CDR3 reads TGTGCCAGCAGCTCGGGACTAGCGGGCCAGGATACGCAGTATTTT. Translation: CASSSGLAGQDTQYF. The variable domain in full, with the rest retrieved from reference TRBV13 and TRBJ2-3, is AAGVIQSPRHLIKEKRETATLKCYPIPRHDTVYWYQQGPGQDPQFLISFYEKMQSDKGSIPDRFSAQQFSDYHSELNMSSLELGDSALYFCASSSGLAGQDTQYFGPGTRLTVL.

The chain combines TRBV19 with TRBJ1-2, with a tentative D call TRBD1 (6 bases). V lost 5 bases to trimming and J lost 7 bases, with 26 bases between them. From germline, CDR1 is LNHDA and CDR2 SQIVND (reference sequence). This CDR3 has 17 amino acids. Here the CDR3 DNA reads TGTGCCAGTAGTTCGTCCCAACAGCGGGACATAACTTTTGGCTACACCTTC. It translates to CASSSSQQRDITFGYTF.

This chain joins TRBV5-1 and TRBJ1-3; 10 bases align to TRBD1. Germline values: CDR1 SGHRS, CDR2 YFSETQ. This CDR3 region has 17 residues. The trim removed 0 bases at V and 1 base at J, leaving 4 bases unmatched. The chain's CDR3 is CASSLGDRGYSGNTIYF. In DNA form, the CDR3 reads TGCGCCAGCAGCTTGGGGGACAGGGGTTATTCTGGAAACACCATATATTTT.

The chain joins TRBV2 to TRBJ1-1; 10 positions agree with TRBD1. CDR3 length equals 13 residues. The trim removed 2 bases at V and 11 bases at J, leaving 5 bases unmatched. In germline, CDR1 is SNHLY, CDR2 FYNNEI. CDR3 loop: CASSEREGQGAFF. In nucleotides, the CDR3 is TGTGCCAGCAGTGAAAGGGAGGGACAGGGGGCTTTCTTT.

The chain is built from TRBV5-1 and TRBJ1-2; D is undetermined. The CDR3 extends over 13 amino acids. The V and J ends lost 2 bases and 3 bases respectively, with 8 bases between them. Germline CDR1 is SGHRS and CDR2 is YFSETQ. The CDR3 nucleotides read TGCGCCAGCAGCTTCTTGGCAGACTATGGCTACACCTTC. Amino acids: CASSFLADYGYTF.

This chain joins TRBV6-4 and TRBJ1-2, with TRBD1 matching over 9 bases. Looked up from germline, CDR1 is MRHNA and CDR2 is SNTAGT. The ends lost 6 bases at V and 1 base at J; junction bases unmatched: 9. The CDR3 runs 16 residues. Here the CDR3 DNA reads TGTGCCAGCAGACCAAGTCCGGGACAGGGTAACTATGGCTACACCTTC. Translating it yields CASRPSPGQGNYGYTF.

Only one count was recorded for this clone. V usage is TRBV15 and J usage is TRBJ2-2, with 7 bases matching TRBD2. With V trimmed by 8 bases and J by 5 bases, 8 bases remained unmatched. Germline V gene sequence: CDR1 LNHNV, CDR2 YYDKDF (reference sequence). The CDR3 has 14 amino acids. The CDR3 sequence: CATGRGTVTGELFF. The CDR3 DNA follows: TGTGCCACCGGGCGGGGGACGGTAACCGGGGAGCTGTTTTTT.

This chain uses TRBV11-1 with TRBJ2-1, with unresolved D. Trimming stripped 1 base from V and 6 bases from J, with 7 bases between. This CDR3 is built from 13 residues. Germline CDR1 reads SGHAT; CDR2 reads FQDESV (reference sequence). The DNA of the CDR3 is TGTGCCAGCAGCTTAGTCCGCGGCAATGAGCAGTTCTTC. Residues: CASSLVRGNEQFF.

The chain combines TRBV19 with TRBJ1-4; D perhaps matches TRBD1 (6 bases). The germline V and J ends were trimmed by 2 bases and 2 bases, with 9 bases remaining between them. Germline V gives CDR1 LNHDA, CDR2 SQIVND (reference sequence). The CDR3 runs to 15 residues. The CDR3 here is CASSISGHTNEKLFF. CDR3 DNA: TGTGCCAGTAGTATATCGGGACATACTAATGAAAAACTGTTTTTT.

The CDR3 nucleotides are TGTGCCTGGAGTGACAGTCCCAACACTGAAGCTTTCTTT. It encodes CAWSDSPNTEAFF. This sequence joins TRBV30 and TRBJ1-1; no clear D. V lost 1 base and J lost 2, with 8 bases in between. The CDR3 extends over 13 amino acids. Germline values: CDR1 GTSNPN, CDR2 SVGIG (reference sequence). Combining the CDR3 with reference TRBV30 and TRBJ1-1 gives the whole variable domain SQTIHQWPATLVQPVGSPLSLECTVEGTSNPNLYWYRQAAGRGLQLLFYSVGIGQISSEVPQNLSASRPQDRQFILSSKKLLLSDSGFYLCAWSDSPNTEAFFGQGTRLTVV.

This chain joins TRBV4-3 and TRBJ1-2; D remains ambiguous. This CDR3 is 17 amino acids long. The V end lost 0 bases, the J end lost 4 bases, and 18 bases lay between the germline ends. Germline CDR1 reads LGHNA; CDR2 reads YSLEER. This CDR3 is CASSQDSSLVQVYGYTF. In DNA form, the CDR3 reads TGCGCCAGCAGCCAAGATTCCTCTTTGGTTCAGGTCTATGGCTACACCTTC.

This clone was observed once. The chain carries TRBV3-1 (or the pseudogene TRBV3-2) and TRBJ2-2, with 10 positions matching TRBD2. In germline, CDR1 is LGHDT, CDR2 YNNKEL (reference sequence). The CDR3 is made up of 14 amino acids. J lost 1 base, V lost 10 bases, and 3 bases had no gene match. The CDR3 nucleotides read TGTGCCACCCGACTAGCGGGGAACACCGGGGAGCTGTTTTTT. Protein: CATRLAGNTGELFF.

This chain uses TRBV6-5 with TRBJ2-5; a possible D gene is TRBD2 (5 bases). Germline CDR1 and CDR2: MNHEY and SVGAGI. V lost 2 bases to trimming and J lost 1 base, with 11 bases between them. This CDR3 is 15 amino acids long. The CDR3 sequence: CASSYTGVGQETQYF. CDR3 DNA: TGTGCCAGCAGTTACACCGGGGTAGGCCAAGAGACCCAGTACTTC.

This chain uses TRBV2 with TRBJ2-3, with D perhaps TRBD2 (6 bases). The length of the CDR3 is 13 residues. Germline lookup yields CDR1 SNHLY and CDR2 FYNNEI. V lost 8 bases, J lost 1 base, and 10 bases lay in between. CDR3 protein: CASSAGRTDTQYF. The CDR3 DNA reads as TGTGCCAGCTCGGCGGGGCGCACAGATACGCAGTATTTT.

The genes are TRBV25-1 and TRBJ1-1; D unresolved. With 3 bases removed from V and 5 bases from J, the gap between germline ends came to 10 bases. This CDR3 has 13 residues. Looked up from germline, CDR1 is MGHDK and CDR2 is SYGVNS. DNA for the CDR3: TGTGCCAGCAGTGACCATCCCGGGACTGAAGCTTTCTTT. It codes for CASSDHPGTEAFF.

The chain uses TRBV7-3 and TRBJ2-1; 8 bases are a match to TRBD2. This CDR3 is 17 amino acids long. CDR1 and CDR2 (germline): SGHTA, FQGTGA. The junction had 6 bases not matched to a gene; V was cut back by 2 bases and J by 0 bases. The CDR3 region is CASSLPAAGGSYNEQFF. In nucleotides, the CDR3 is TGTGCCAGCAGCTTACCCGCGGCGGGGGGCTCCTACAATGAGCAGTTCTTC.